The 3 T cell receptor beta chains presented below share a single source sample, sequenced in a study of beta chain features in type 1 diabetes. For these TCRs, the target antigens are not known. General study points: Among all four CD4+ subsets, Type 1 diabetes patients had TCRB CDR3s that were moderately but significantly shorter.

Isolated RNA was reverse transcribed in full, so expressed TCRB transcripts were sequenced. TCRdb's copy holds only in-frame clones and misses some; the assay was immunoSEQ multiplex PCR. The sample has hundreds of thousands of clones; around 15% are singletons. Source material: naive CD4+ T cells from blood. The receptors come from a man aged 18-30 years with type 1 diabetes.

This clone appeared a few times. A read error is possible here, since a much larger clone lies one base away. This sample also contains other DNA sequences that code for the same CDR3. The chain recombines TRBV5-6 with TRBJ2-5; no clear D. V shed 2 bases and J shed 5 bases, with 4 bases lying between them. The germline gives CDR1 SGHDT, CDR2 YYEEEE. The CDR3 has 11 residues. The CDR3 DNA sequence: TGTGCCAGCAGCTTTGGGGAGACCCAGTACTTC. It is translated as CASSFGETQYF.

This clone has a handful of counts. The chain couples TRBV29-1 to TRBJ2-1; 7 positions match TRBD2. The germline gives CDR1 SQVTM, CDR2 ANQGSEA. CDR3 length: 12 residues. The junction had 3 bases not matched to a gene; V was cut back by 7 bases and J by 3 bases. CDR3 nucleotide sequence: TGCAGCGCACGCGGGAGCTACAATGAGCAGTTCTTC. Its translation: CSARGSYNEQFF.

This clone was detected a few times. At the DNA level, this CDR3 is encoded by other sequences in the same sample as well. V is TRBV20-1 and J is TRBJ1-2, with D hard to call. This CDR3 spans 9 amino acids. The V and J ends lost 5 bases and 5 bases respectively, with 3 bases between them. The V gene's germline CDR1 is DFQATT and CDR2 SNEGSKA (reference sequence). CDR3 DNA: TGCAGTGCTGGATATGGCTACACCTTC. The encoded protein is CSAGYGYTF.